This TCR beta chain comes out of a study of shared clonotypes between healthy human individuals. Study summary: Each donor contributed plates that comprised three CD4 naive, three CD4 memory, two CD8 naive and one CD8 memory. Study conclusions and caveats: Exclusively blood specimens were collected; tissue repertoires likely differ.

A word on this clone: Its specificity is not known.

Trimming removed 3 bases from V and 7 bases from J; junction bases left unmatched: 6. CDR1 MDHEN and CDR2 SYDVKM come from the germline V gene. CDR3 length equals 15 residues. Investigators spread the genomic DNA of each subset evenly over several immunoSEQ plates. Original methodology: From ImmunoSEQ came sequences covering only the junction and carrying no quality scores, so filtering differed. Data came from immunoSEQ multiplex PCR; TCRdb stores just in-frame clones and leaves some out. V and J calls and clone size are as listed in that table; D and trimming were resolved from the DNA. The sample has 2,500,000 or so clones; more than 85% are singletons.

The genes are TRBV28 and TRBJ1-5, with TRBD1 matching over 10 bases. Sequenced material: naive CD4+ T cells from PBMCs. Stated subset: CD45RA+ positively selected. The TCR was taken from a man younger than 35 in good health. Some clones in this sample may be carry-over from other donors' samples. CDR3 bases: TGTGCCAGCAGTTTGATAGGGGGACAGGGGCAGCCCCAGCATTTT. Translation: CASSLIGGQGQPQHF.